This entry concerns a single TCR beta chain. Germline CDR1 MGHRA, CDR2 YSYEKL. V was clipped by 0 bases and J by 5 bases, with 17 bases between them. The CDR3 runs to 16 residues. Sequenced by immunoSEQ multiplex PCR; TCRdb stores in-frame clones only, minus some. The table lists more than 550,000 clones, approximately 83% of them singletons. The data stem from a study of shared T cell receptors in the human thymus. This sample also appeared in a second study, on human thymus T cells. That source notes: Corrective surgery for congenital heart defects was being performed on the healthy Finnish infants who served as donors. Resected material from corrective heart surgery provided the thymus tissue analysed.

Input material: thymocytes. V gene TRBV4-1 combines with J gene TRBJ2-7; D gene unclear. The TCR comes from a girl under three years old with a congenital heart defect. CDR3 sequence: CASSQDWPGVYNEQYF. The DNA of the CDR3 is TGCGCCAGCAGCCAAGATTGGCCGGGTGTCTATAACGAGCAGTACTTC.